This T cell receptor beta chain is drawn from a study of shared clonotypes between healthy human individuals. Trimming removed 8 bases from V and 5 bases from J, with 16 bases in between. Germline V gene sequence: CDR1 MDHEN, CDR2 SYDVKM. CDR3 size: 13 residues. Assay: immunoSEQ multiplex PCR; the TCRdb copy retains only in-frame clones and omits some. The data show roughly 500,000 clones, roughly 80% seen once. This sequence originates from a woman in her 40s in good health. Some clones in this sample may be carry-over from other donors' samples. Specimen: PBMCs. V usage is TRBV28 and J usage is TRBJ2-7; D perhaps matches TRBD1 (6 bases). This CDR3 reads CASGDNLLDEQYF. Written as DNA, the CDR3 is TGTGCCAGCGGGGACAACTTGCTCGACGAGCAGTACTTC.